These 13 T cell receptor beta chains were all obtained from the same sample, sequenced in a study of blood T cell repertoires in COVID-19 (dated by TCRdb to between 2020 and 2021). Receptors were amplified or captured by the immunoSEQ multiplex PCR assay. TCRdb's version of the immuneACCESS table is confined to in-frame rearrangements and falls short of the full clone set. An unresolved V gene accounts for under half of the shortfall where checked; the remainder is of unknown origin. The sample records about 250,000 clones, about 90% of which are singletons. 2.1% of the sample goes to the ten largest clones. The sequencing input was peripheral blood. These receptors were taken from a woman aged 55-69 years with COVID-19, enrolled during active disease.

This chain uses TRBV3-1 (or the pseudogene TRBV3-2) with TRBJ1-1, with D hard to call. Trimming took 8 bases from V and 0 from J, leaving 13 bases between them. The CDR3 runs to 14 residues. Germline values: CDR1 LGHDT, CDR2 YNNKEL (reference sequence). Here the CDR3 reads CASSQPGMNTEAFF. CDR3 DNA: TGTGCCAGCTCACAGCCCGGCATGAACACTGAAGCTTTCTTT.

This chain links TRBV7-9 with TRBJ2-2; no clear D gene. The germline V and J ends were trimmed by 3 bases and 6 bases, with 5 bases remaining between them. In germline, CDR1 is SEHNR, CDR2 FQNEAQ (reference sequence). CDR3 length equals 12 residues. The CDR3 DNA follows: TGTGCCAGCAGCTTCCTTTCCGGGGAGCTGTTTTTT. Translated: CASSFLSGELFF.

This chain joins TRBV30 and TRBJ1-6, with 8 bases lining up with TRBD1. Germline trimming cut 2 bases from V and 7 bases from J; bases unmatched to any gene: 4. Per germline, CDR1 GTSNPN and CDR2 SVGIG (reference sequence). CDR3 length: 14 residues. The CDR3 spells CAWSSGGPNSPLHF. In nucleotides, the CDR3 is TGTGCCTGGAGTTCAGGGGGCCCCAATTCACCCCTCCACTTT.

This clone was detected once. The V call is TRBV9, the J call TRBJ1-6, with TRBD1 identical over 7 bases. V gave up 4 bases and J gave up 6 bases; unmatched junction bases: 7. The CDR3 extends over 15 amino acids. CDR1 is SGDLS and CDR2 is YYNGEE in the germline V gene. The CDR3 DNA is TGTGCCAGCAGCATGAACAGGGGAACTAATTCACCCCTCCACTTT. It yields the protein CASSMNRGTNSPLHF.

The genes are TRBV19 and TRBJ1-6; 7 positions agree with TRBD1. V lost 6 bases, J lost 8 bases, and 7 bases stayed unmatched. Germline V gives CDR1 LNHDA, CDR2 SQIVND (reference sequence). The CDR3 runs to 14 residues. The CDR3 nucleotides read TGTGCCAGTAGGCGACAGGGAACGGATTCACCCCTCCACTTT. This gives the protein CASRRQGTDSPLHF. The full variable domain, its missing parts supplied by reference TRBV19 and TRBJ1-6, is DGGITQSPKYLFRKEGQNVTLSCEQNLNHDAMYWYRQDPGQGLRLIYYSQIVNDFQKGDIAEGYSVSREKKESFPLTVTSAQKNPTAFYLCASRRQGTDSPLHFGNGTRLTVT.

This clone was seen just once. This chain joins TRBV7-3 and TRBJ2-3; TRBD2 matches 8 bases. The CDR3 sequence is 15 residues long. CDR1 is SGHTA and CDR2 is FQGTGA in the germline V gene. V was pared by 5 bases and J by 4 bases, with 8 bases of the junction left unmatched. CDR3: CASSEASGYSDTQYF. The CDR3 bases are TGTGCCAGCAGCGAAGCTAGCGGGTATTCAGATACGCAGTATTTT.

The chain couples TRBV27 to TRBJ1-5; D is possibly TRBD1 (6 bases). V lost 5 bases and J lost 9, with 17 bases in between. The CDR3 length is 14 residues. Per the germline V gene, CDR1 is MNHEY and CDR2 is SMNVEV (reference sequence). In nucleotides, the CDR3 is TGTGCCAGCAGTCCGGGACACCCGGTTGCGCCCCAGCATTTT. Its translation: CASSPGHPVAPQHF.

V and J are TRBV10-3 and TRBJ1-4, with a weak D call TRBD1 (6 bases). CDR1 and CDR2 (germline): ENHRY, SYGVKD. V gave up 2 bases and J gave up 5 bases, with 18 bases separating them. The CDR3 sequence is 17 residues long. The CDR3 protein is CAISEPMPDSQNEKLFF. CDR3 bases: TGTGCCATCAGTGAGCCTATGCCGGACAGCCAGAATGAAAAACTGTTTTTT.

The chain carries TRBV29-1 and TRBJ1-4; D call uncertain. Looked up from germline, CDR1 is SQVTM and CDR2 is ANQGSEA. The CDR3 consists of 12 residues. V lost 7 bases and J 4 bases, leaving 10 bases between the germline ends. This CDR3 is CSAREVNEKLFF. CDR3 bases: TGCAGCGCCCGAGAGGTTAATGAAAAACTGTTTTTT.

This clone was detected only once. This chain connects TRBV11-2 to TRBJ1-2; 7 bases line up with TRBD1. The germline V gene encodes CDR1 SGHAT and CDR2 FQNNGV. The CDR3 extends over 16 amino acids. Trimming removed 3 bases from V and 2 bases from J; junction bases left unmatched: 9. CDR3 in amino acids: CASSFPMTGLNYGYTF. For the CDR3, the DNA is TGTGCCAGCAGCTTCCCGATGACAGGGTTGAACTATGGCTACACCTTC. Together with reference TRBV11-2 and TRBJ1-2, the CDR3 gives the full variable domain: EAGVAQSPRYKIIEKRQSVAFWCNPISGHATLYWYQQILGQGPKLLIQFQNNGVVDDSQLPKDRFSAERLKGVDSTLKIQPAKLEDSAVYLCASSFPMTGLNYGYTFGSGTRLTVV.

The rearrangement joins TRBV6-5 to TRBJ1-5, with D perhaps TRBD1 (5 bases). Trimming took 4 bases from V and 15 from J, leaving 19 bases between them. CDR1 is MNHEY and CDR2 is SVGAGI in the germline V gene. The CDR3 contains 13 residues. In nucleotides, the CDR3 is TGTGCCAGCAGTTCCCAGGGCGGCCCGAACCTGCATTTT. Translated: CASSSQGGPNLHF.

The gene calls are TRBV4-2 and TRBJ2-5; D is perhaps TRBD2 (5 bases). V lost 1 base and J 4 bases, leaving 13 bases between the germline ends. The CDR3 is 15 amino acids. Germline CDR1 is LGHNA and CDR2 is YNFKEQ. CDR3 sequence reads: CASSQVIEGLETQYF. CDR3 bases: TGTGCCAGCAGCCAAGTTATTGAGGGCTTAGAGACCCAGTACTTC.

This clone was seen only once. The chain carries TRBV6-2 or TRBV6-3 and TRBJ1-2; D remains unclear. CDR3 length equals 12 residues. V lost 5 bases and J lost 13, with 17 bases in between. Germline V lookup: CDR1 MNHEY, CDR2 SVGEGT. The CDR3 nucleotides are TGTGCCAGCAGTGCTCTTAATGACATTTGCACCTTC. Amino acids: CASSALNDICTF.